The 2 T cell receptor beta chains below come from one sample, sequenced in a study of blood T cell repertoires in COVID-19. Here immunoSEQ multiplex PCR was the method, and the copy in TCRdb shows in-frame clones only, minus some. The sample has about 27,000 clones; roughly 84% are singletons. Sequenced sample: peripheral blood. These receptors came from a man aged 45-60 years with active COVID-19.

This chain connects TRBV18 to TRBJ1-5; D uncertain. Germline CDR1 and CDR2: KGHSH and LQKENI. This CDR3 is built from 15 residues. Trimming pared 1 base from V and 1 base from J, leaving 8 bases between. CDR3 sequence (DNA): TGTGCCAGCTCACCACGGGCGGGGAGCAATCAGCCCCAGCATTTT. The encoded protein is CASSPRAGSNQPQHF.

This chain uses TRBV18 with TRBJ1-6; 9 bases line up with TRBD1. V lost 2 bases, J lost 7 bases, and 3 bases stayed unmatched. There are 15 residues in the CDR3. The germline V gene encodes CDR1 KGHSH and CDR2 LQKENI. The chain's CDR3 is CASSPGDRENSPLHF. The CDR3 DNA sequence: TGTGCCAGCTCACCAGGGGACAGGGAAAATTCACCCCTCCACTTT. The whole variable domain, filled in from reference TRBV18 and TRBJ1-6, reads NAGVMQNPRHLVRRRGQEARLRCSPMKGHSHVYWYRQLPEEGLKFMVYLQKENIIDESGMPKERFSAEFPKEGPSILRIQQVVRGDSAAYFCASSPGDRENSPLHFGNGTRLTVT.